This T cell receptor beta chain was obtained from a study of tumor and adjacent non-tumor tissue in lung cancer. Study summary: Stage I to III disease affected 10 men and about five women aged about 30 to 85. Overall study findings and caveats: In normal lung, the top 100 clones were significantly more dominant than in tumor.

The library came from three nested PCR rounds adapted from ARM-PCR protocols. TCRdb fed the multiplex PCR reads into MiXCR, producing one record per CDR3 protein. The profile shows roughly 120,000 distinct CDR3 sequences, 84% of them singletons. As regards this clonotype: Its antigen is undetermined.

This sample's RNA came from whole unsorted tissue. CDR3 size: 13 residues. The germline gives CDR1 DFQATT, CDR2 SNEGSKA (reference sequence). The V end was cut by 8 bases, the J end by 0 bases, with 14 bases between. This clonotype was sampled from a man between 65 and 85 years old with non-small cell lung cancer. The chain links TRBV20-1 to TRBJ2-7; unclear D gene. Input material: lung tumor tissue. Here the CDR3 reads CSTITPYSYEQYF. CDR3 coding DNA: TGCAGTACTATCACGCCATACTCCTACGAGCAGTACTTC.